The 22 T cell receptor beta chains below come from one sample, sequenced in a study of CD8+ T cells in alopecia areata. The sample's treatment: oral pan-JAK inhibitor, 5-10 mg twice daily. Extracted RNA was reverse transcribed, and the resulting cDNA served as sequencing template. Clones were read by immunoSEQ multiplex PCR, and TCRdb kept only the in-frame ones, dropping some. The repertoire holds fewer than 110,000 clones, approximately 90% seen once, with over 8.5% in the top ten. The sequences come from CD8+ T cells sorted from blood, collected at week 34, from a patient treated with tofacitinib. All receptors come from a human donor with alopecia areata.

CDR3 sequence: CASSLGQGSAEQYF. The CDR3 coding sequence is TGCGCCAGCAGCTTGGGACAGGGCTCGGCCGAGCAGTACTTC. The rearrangement joins TRBV5-1 to TRBJ2-5; 7 bases fit TRBD1. Matching the DNA end better, TRBJ2-7 makes the J call doubtful. The CDR3 runs 14 residues. The germline V gene encodes CDR1 SGHRS and CDR2 YFSETQ.

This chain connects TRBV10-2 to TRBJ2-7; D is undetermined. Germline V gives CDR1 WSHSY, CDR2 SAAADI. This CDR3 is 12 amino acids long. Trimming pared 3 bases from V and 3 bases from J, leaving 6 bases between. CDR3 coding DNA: TGCGCCAGCAGTGAATCAAACTACGAGCAGTACTTC. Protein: CASSESNYEQYF.

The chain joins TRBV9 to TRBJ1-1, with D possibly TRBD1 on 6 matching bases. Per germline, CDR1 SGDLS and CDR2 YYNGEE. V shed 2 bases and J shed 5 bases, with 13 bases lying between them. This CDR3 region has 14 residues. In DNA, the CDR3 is TGTGCCAGCAGCGTCGGGGGGGCGACGACTGAAGCTTTCTTT. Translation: CASSVGGATTEAFF.

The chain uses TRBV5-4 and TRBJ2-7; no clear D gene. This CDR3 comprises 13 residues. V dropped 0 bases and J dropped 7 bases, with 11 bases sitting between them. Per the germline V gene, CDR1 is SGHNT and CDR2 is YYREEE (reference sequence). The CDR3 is CASSLADSKEQYF. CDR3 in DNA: TGTGCCAGCAGCTTGGCCGATTCCAAAGAGCAGTACTTC.

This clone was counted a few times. The CDR3 spells CAISEEAPMNTEAFF. The CDR3 DNA follows: TGTGCCATCAGTGAGGAAGCCCCCATGAACACTGAAGCTTTCTTT. This chain uses TRBV10-3 with TRBJ1-1, with D unresolved. Germline loops: CDR1 ENHRY, CDR2 SYGVKD. Trimming pared 2 bases from V and 0 bases from J, leaving 10 bases between. The CDR3 sequence is 15 residues long.

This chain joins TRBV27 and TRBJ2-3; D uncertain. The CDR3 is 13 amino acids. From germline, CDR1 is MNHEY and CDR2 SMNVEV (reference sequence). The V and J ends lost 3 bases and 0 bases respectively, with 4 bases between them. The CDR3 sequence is CASSFISTDTQYF. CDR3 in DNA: TGTGCCAGCAGTTTCATAAGCACAGATACGCAGTATTTT.

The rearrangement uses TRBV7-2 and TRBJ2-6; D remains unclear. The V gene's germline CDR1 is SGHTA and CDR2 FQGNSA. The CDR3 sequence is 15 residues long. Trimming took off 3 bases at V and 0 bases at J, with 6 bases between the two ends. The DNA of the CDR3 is TGTGCCAGCAGCTTTTTGAGCTCTGGGGCCAACGTCCTGACTTTC. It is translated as CASSFLSSGANVLTF. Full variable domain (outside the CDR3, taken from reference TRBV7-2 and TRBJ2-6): GAGVSQSPSNKVTEKGKDVELRCDPISGHTALYWYRQSLGQGLEFLIYFQGNSAPDKSGLPSDRFSAERTGGSVSTLTIQRTQQEDSAVYLCASSFLSSGANVLTFGAGSRLTVL.

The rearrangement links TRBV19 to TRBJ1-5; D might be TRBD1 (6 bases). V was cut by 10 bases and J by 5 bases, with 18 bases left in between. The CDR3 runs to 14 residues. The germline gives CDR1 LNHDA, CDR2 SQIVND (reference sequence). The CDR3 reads CATPRGREDQPQHF. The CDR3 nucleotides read TGTGCCACCCCCAGGGGCCGGGAGGATCAGCCCCAGCATTTT. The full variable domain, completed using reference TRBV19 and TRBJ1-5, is DGGITQSPKYLFRKEGQNVTLSCEQNLNHDAMYWYRQDPGQGLRLIYYSQIVNDFQKGDIAEGYSVSREKKESFPLTVTSAQKNPTAFYLCATPRGREDQPQHFGDGTRLSIL.

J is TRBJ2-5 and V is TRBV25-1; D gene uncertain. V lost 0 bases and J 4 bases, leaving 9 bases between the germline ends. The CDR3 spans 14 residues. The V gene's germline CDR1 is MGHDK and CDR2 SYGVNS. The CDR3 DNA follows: TGTGCCAGCAGTGAATACATGGATGGAGAGACCCAGTACTTC. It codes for CASSEYMDGETQYF. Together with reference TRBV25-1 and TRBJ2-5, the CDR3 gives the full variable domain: EADIYQTPRYLVIGTGKKITLECSQTMGHDKMYWYQQDPGMELHLIHYSYGVNSTEKGDLSSESTVSRIRTEHFPLTLESARPSHTSQYLCASSEYMDGETQYFGPGTRLLVL.

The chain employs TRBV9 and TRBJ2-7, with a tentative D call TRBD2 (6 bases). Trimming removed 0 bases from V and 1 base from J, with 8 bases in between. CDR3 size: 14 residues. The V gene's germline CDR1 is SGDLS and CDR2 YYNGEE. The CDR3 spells CASSVVEGSYEQYF. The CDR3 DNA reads TGTGCCAGCAGCGTAGTGGAGGGTTCCTACGAGCAGTACTTC. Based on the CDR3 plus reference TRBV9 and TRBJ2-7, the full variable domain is DSGVTQTPKHLITATGQRVTLRCSPRSGDLSVYWYQQSLDQGLQFLIQYYNGEERAKGNILERFSAQQFPDLHSELNLSSLELGDSALYFCASSVVEGSYEQYFGPGTRLTVT.

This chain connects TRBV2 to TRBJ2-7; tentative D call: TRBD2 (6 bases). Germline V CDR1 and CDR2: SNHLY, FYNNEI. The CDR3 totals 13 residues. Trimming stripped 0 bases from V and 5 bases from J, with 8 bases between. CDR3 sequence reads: CASSEAGLHEQYF. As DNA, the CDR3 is TGTGCCAGCAGTGAAGCGGGACTCCACGAGCAGTACTTC.

CDR3 loop: CASSHQEGLAGKSSYNEQFF. CDR3 DNA: TGTGCCAGCAGCCACCAAGAAGGACTAGCGGGCAAAAGCTCCTACAATGAGCAGTTCTTC. The genes are TRBV4-2 and TRBJ2-1, with 11 bases identical to TRBD2. The junction had 13 bases not matched to a gene; V was cut back by 3 bases and J by 0 bases. In germline, CDR1 is LGHNA, CDR2 YNFKEQ. This CDR3 has 20 amino acids.

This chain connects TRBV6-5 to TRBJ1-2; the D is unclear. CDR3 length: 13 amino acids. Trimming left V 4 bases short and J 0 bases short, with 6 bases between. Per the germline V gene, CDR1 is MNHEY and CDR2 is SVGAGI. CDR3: CASSSSTNYGYTF. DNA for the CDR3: TGTGCCAGCAGTTCCTCAACTAACTATGGCTACACCTTC.

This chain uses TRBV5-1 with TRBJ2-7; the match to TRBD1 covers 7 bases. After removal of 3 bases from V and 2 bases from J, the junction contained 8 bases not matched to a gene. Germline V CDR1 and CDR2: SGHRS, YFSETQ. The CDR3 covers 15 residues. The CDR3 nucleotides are TGCGCCAGCAGCTGGACCGGGACAGAAGCCTACGAGCAGTACTTC. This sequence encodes CASSWTGTEAYEQYF.

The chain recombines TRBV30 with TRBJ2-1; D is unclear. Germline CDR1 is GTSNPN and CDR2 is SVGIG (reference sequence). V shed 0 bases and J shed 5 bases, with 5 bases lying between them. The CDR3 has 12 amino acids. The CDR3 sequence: CAWSVRHNEQFF. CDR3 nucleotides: TGTGCCTGGAGTGTACGTCACAATGAGCAGTTCTTC.

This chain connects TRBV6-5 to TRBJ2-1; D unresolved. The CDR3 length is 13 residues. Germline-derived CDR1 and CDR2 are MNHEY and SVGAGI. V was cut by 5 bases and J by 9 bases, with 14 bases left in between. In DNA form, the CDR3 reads TGTGCCAGCAGTCATAACTCCGTTGGTGAGCAGTTCTTC. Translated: CASSHNSVGEQFF.

Here the CDR3 DNA reads TGTGCCAGCAGCTTAGGCGGCAGGGAGGTACCCCTCGAGCAGTACTTC. Translated: CASSLGGREVPLEQYF. The chain is built from TRBV13 and TRBJ2-7, with D perhaps TRBD2 (6 bases). V was cut by 0 bases and J by 6 bases, with 18 bases left in between. The CDR3 has 16 amino acids. Per germline, CDR1 PRHDT and CDR2 FYEKMQ (reference sequence).

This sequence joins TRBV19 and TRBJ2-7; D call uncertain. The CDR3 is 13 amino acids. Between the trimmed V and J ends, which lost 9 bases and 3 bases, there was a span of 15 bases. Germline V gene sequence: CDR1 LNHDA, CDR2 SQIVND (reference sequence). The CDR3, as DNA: TGTGCCAGCTCCTCTTTTCCAGACTACGAGCAGTACTTC. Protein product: CASSSFPDYEQYF.

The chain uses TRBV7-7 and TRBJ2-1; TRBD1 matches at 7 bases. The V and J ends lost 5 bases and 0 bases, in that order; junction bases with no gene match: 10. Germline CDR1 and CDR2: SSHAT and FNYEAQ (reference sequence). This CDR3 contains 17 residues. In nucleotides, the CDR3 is TGTGCCAGCAGCCTACGACAGGGACAGAGCTCCTACAATGAGCAGTTCTTC. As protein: CASSLRQGQSSYNEQFF.

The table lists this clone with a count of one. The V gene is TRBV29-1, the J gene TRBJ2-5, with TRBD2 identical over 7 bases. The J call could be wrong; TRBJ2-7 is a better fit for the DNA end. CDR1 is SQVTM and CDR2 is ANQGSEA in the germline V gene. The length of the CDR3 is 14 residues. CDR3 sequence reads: CSVELGGNSYEQYF. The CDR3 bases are TGCAGCGTTGAATTGGGGGGGAACTCCTACGAGCAGTACTTC.

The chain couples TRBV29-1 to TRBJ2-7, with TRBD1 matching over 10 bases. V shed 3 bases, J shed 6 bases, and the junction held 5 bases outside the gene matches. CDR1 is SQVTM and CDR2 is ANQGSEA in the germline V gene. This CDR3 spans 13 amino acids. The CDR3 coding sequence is TGCAGCGTTGAGTACCGGGACAGGGGCGAGCAGTACTTC. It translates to CSVEYRDRGEQYF.

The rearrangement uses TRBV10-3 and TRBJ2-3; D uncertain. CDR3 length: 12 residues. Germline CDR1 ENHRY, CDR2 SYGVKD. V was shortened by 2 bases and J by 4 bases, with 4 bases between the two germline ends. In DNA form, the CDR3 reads TGTGCCATCAGTGAGACATCAGATACGCAGTATTTT. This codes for CAISETSDTQYF.